This T cell receptor (beta chain) was sequenced during a study of OX40 agonist ivuxolimab in advanced cancers. As for the study more broadly: Ivuxolimab was an agonistic, fully human IgG2 monoclonal antibody directed against OX40 (CD134), a costimulatory receptor. Intravenous ivuxolimab was administered to patients every 2 weeks at six dose levels: 0.01, 0.1, 0.3, 1.5, 3 and 10 mg/kg. Among the roughly 52 dose-escalation patients, 19 had hepatocellular carcinoma, around 15 melanoma, 9 renal cell carcinoma and 9 head and neck cancer. A male proportion of nearly 85% and a mean age of around 60 years, ranging from 23 to 79, were recorded for the dose-escalation cohort. Prior anti-PD-1, anti-PD-L1 or anti-CTLA-4 therapy was permitted, and approximately 42% of dose-escalation patients had received checkpoint inhibitors. Three dose-escalation patients achieved partial responses, one with hepatocellular carcinoma and two with cutaneous melanoma. Peripheral TCRbeta sequencing was intended to test whether TCR sequence diversity was altered and clonal T-cell expansion was caused by ivuxolimab. The monotherapy dose-escalation portion (N ≈ 56 patients) of the phase I ivuxolimab trial is reported in the paper.

The germline V gene sets CDR1 to SGHRS and CDR2 to YFSETQ. Spanning cysteine to phenylalanine, the CDR3 consists of 15 amino acids. Just CDR3 DNA is preserved here, 45 bases in frame from base 1. Trimmed from V: 0 bases; trimmed from J: 2 bases; junction bases lacking a gene match: 2. A note on this clone: It has no known antigen specificity. No quality values exist for individual bases; no much larger clone is one base distant.

Beyond this particular receptor, the publication reports: At doses of 0.1 to 3.0 mg/kg, clonal expansion of both CD4+ and CD8+ blood T cells was observed from baseline to week 6. Low levels of normalized T-cell clonal expansion were also shown by some nonresponding patients. On average, CD8+ T cells showed more expanded clones than CD4+ T cells after ivuxolimab. In the 0.1-3.0 mg/kg groups, partial responders had among the lowest normalized peripheral clonal expansion, particularly in CD8+ T cells. The antigen specificity of the peripheral T cells that underwent clonal expansion was not determined.

To sequence the TCRbeta CDR3 region, genomic DNA was isolated from the sorted cells. The immunoSEQ Assay was used for sequencing of TCRbeta CDR3 regions. Sourced from immuneACCESS, this table was stored by TCRdb with only in-frame sequences that have V and J called. A share of the clones is absent; for the studies checked, an unresolved V gene accounts for under half, and the remainder has no known explanation. The sample table shows 60,000 to 100,000 clones, and around nine tenths are seen once. The ten largest account for over 0.2% of the sample. Patients with autoimmune disease history or receiving systemic immunosuppression were excluded from the trial. Peripheral blood for TCR sequencing was collected from all dose cohorts at baseline, on cycle 4 day 1, and on cycle 7 day 1. Samples came from an open-label, multicenter, first-in-human phase I dose-escalation trial of ivuxolimab. Adults with locally advanced or metastatic head and neck squamous cell, hepatocellular, melanoma or renal cell carcinoma were enrolled in the trial. CD4+ and CD8+ T cells were sorted separately from peripheral blood before TCR sequencing.

This receptor chain uses TRBV5-1 and TRBJ2-7; 10 bases in the junction line up with TRBD2. The sequencing here drew on CD4+ or CD8+ T cells sorted from blood, taken in a trial of the OX40 agonist ivuxolimab. The origin of this receptor is an adult with an advanced solid tumor such as melanoma, head and neck, liver or kidney cancer. The CDR3: CASSLGTSGTYEQYF. The DNA sequence is given as TGCGCCAGCAGCTTGGGGACTAGCGGTACCTACGAGCAGTACTTC.